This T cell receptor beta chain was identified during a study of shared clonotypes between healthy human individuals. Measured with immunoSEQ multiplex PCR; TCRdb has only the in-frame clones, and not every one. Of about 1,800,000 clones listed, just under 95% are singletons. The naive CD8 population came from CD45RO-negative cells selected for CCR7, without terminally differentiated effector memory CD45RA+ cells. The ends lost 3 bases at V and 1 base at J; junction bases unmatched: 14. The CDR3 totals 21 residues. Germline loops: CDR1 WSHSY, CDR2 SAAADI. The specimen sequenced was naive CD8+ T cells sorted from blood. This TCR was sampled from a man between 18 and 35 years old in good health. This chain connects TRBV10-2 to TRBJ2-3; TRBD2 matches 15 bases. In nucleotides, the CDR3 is TGCGCCAGCAGTGATTCTGGACTAGCGGGGGGGGCAAAACACCGCACAGATACGCAGTATTTT. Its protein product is CASSDSGLAGGAKHRTDTQYF.